Listed below are T cell receptor beta chains from one sample, sequenced in a study of neurological immune-mediated disorders. TCRdb reprocessed the 5' RACE reads with MiXCR, giving one entry per CDR3 protein. This table has 84,000 or so distinct CDR3 sequences, about 4.5% appearing once. The source material was PBMCs. These receptors originate from a woman aged 55-69 years with multiple sclerosis. CDR3s include the opening cysteine and the closing phenylalanine or tryptophan. The order of the fields is J gene, clone size, V gene, D gene, CDR3 DNA, CDR3 protein. The D gene is left open where the match is weak. Not every row has a clone size; where given, it reads once, few, many or a size class.

j_call: TRBJ2-7; clone_size: many; v_call: TRBV5-5; d_call: NA; cdr3_nt: TGTGCCAGCAGTCCGACTCCTGGACTGGCTGTTCAGCAGTACTTC; cdr3_aa: CASSPTPGLAVQQYF
j_call: TRBJ2-5; clone_size: many; v_call: TRBV29-1; d_call: TRBD1; cdr3_nt: TGCAGCGTTGGACAGGGGGGAATGCAGACCCAGTACTTC; cdr3_aa: CSVGQGGMQTQYF
j_call: TRBJ1-4; clone_size: many; v_call: TRBV18; d_call: NA; cdr3_nt: TGTGCCAGCTCACCCGGTTTTAATGAAAAACTGTTTTTT; cdr3_aa: CASSPGFNEKLFF
j_call: TRBJ1-6; clone_size: many; v_call: TRBV6-4; d_call: NA; cdr3_nt: TGTGCCAGCAGTGCGAACGGTTCACCCCTCCACTTT; cdr3_aa: CASSANGSPLHF
j_call: TRBJ2-7; clone_size: many; v_call: TRBV5-1; d_call: TRBD1; cdr3_nt: TGCGCCAGCAGCGTGACCGGGACAGGATTCTCCTACGAGCAGTACTTC; cdr3_aa: CASSVTGTGFSYEQYF
j_call: TRBJ1-2; clone_size: many; v_call: TRBV20-1; d_call: TRBD1; cdr3_nt: TGCAGTTGCGTGACAGGGGGCGACTATGGCTACACCTTC; cdr3_aa: CSCVTGGDYGYTF
j_call: TRBJ2-7; clone_size: many; v_call: TRBV7-9; d_call: TRBD1; cdr3_nt: TGTGCCAGCAGCTCCCATAACCGGGACAGGGGGGTCTACGAGCAGTACTTC; cdr3_aa: CASSSHNRDRGVYEQYF
j_call: TRBJ1-1; clone_size: few; v_call: TRBV19; d_call: NA; cdr3_nt: TGTGCCAGTAGGGCTGGTTTCCCTGAGGAAGCTTTCTTT; cdr3_aa: CASRAGFPEEAFF
j_call: TRBJ1-4; clone_size: many; v_call: TRBV5-1; d_call: NA; cdr3_nt: TGCGCCAGCAGCCCGGCGCCAGGGATAAATGAAAAACTGTTTTTT; cdr3_aa: CASSPAPGINEKLFF
j_call: TRBJ2-5; clone_size: many; v_call: TRBV27; d_call: TRBD1; cdr3_nt: TGTGCCAGCAGTTTATCGCCCAGGGGGCTAGGGGAGACCCAGTACTTC; cdr3_aa: CASSLSPRGLGETQYF
j_call: TRBJ2-1; clone_size: many; v_call: TRBV12-3/TRBV12-4; d_call: NA; cdr3_nt: TGTGCCAGCAGTTTGGGGGGGCCGTACAATGAGCAGTTCTTC; cdr3_aa: CASSLGGPYNEQFF
j_call: TRBJ2-4; clone_size: many; v_call: TRBV6-2/TRBV6-3; d_call: TRBD2; cdr3_nt: TGTGCCAGCAGTGCCCGAGGAGCGGGGGGGGCCAAAAACATTCAGTACTTC; cdr3_aa: CASSARGAGGAKNIQYF
j_call: TRBJ2-7; clone_size: many; v_call: TRBV6-5; d_call: NA; cdr3_nt: TGTGCCAGCACCTCCGGGACGGCGCCCTACGAGCAGTACTTC; cdr3_aa: CASTSGTAPYEQYF
j_call: TRBJ1-1; clone_size: many; v_call: TRBV7-7; d_call: NA; cdr3_nt: TGTGCTAGCGCCAGCCGGCCTAACACTGAAGCTTTCTTT; cdr3_aa: CASASRPNTEAFF
j_call: TRBJ1-5; clone_size: many; v_call: TRBV11-2; d_call: TRBD1; cdr3_nt: TGTGCCAGCAGCCTCGGACAGGGAATGTCCCAGCCCCAGCATTTT; cdr3_aa: CASSLGQGMSQPQHF
j_call: TRBJ1-2; clone_size: many; v_call: TRBV5-6; d_call: TRBD1; cdr3_nt: TGTGCCAGCCTTCTACGTACAGGGGTTGGCTACACCTTC; cdr3_aa: CASLLRTGVGYTF
j_call: TRBJ2-3; clone_size: NA; v_call: TRBV15; d_call: NA; cdr3_nt: TGTGCCACCAGCCCGGAGGCAGATACGCAGTATTTT; cdr3_aa: CATSPEADTQYF
j_call: TRBJ2-7; clone_size: many; v_call: TRBV5-1; d_call: NA; cdr3_nt: TGCGCCAGCAGCTCAACATCATCTTACGAGCAGTACTTC; cdr3_aa: CASSSTSSYEQYF
j_call: TRBJ1-1; clone_size: NA; v_call: TRBV5-1; d_call: NA; cdr3_nt: TGCGCCAGCAGCTTGGAAGATTCGGCCTCCACTGAAGCTTTCTTT; cdr3_aa: CASSLEDSASTEAFF
j_call: TRBJ2-7; clone_size: many; v_call: TRBV15; d_call: NA; cdr3_nt: TGTGCCACCAGCAGAGTCCCCTACGAGCAGTACTTC; cdr3_aa: CATSRVPYEQYF
j_call: TRBJ2-2; clone_size: many; v_call: TRBV2; d_call: NA; cdr3_nt: TGTGCCAGCAGTGAAGTGCGATCCGGGGAGCTGTTTTTT; cdr3_aa: CASSEVRSGELFF
j_call: TRBJ2-2; clone_size: many; v_call: TRBV7-9; d_call: TRBD1; cdr3_nt: TGTGCCAGCAGCTTATTGGGACAGACCACCGGGGAGCTGTTTTTT; cdr3_aa: CASSLLGQTTGELFF
j_call: TRBJ1-1; clone_size: many; v_call: TRBV20-1; d_call: NA; cdr3_nt: TGCAGTGCTAGAAGCCTAGGGATGAACACTGAAGCTTTCTTT; cdr3_aa: CSARSLGMNTEAFF
j_call: TRBJ2-1; clone_size: many; v_call: TRBV7-2; d_call: TRBD2; cdr3_nt: TGTGCCAGCAGCCGCTTGACTAGCGGGGTATACAATGAGCAGTTCTTC; cdr3_aa: CASSRLTSGVYNEQFF
j_call: TRBJ1-1; clone_size: many; v_call: TRBV14; d_call: NA; cdr3_nt: TGTGCCAGCAGCCAAGTCGTGGGTCTCACTGAAGCTTTCTTT; cdr3_aa: CASSQVVGLTEAFF
j_call: TRBJ2-5; clone_size: many; v_call: TRBV15; d_call: TRBD1; cdr3_nt: TGTGCCACCAGCAGAGATCAGGGGGCAGAGACCCAGTACTTC; cdr3_aa: CATSRDQGAETQYF
j_call: TRBJ2-7; clone_size: many; v_call: TRBV27; d_call: TRBD1; cdr3_nt: TGTGCCAGCAGTTTATTGACCGGGACAGGGTCCTACGAGCAGTACTTC; cdr3_aa: CASSLLTGTGSYEQYF
j_call: TRBJ2-7; clone_size: many; v_call: TRBV20-1; d_call: NA; cdr3_nt: TGCAGTGCGACCCGGGACGGAGCCTTCTACGAGCAGTACTTC; cdr3_aa: CSATRDGAFYEQYF
j_call: TRBJ1-1; clone_size: many; v_call: TRBV20-1; d_call: NA; cdr3_nt: TGCAGTGTACAGACGGGCCTGGGGTTGGGTGAAGCTTTCTTT; cdr3_aa: CSVQTGLGLGEAFF
j_call: TRBJ2-1; clone_size: many; v_call: TRBV5-1; d_call: NA; cdr3_nt: TGCGCCAGCAGCTTGGTAACTTTGTCTGGGAATGAGCAGTTCTTC; cdr3_aa: CASSLVTLSGNEQFF
j_call: TRBJ2-7; clone_size: NA; v_call: TRBV11-2; d_call: NA; cdr3_nt: TGTGCCAGCAGCTTGTCACCCAATCAGGGAAGTGGCTACGAACAGTACTTC; cdr3_aa: CASSLSPNQGSGYEQYF
j_call: TRBJ1-4; clone_size: many; v_call: TRBV3-1; d_call: TRBD1; cdr3_nt: TGTGCCAGCAGCCAGGGGGACAGTCGGGAAAAACTGTTTTTT; cdr3_aa: CASSQGDSREKLFF
j_call: TRBJ2-2; clone_size: many; v_call: TRBV12-3/TRBV12-4; d_call: NA; cdr3_nt: TGTGCCAGCAGTTTCGGCTCCGGGGAGCTGTTTTTT; cdr3_aa: CASSFGSGELFF
j_call: TRBJ1-6; clone_size: many; v_call: TRBV6-6; d_call: TRBD1; cdr3_nt: TGTGCCAGCACCATGACAGGGATGTCCTATAATTCACCCCTCCACTTT; cdr3_aa: CASTMTGMSYNSPLHF
j_call: TRBJ2-5; clone_size: many; v_call: TRBV28; d_call: NA; cdr3_nt: TGTGCCAGCAGTTCGACTAATCAAGAGACCCAGTACTTC; cdr3_aa: CASSSTNQETQYF
j_call: TRBJ2-1; clone_size: many; v_call: TRBV5-1; d_call: TRBD1; cdr3_nt: TGCGCCAGCAGCCGGCTTGACAGGGGCTCCTACAATGAGCAGTTCTTC; cdr3_aa: CASSRLDRGSYNEQFF
j_call: TRBJ2-7; clone_size: many; v_call: TRBV11-2; d_call: NA; cdr3_nt: TGTGCCAGCAGCCCACGGGCGGGGAGCTACTACGAGCAGTACTTC; cdr3_aa: CASSPRAGSYYEQYF
j_call: TRBJ1-2; clone_size: many; v_call: TRBV18; d_call: NA; cdr3_nt: TGTGCCAGCTCACCAGGGACAAGCTATGGCTACACCTTC; cdr3_aa: CASSPGTSYGYTF
j_call: TRBJ1-1; clone_size: many; v_call: TRBV5-1; d_call: NA; cdr3_nt: TGCGCCAGCAGCTTGGGGGGGGCGTCGACTGAAGCTTTCTTT; cdr3_aa: CASSLGGASTEAFF
j_call: TRBJ2-6; clone_size: many; v_call: TRBV6-5; d_call: NA; cdr3_nt: TGTGCCAGCAGTTACTCGGGCCCGGGGGTATCGTCTGGGGCCAACGTCCTGACTTTC; cdr3_aa: CASSYSGPGVSSGANVLTF
j_call: TRBJ1-3; clone_size: many; v_call: TRBV2; d_call: NA; cdr3_nt: TGTGCCAGCAGTGAGCAGGGAAGAAACACCATATATTTT; cdr3_aa: CASSEQGRNTIYF
j_call: TRBJ2-4; clone_size: many; v_call: TRBV7-9; d_call: NA; cdr3_nt: TGTGCCAGCAGCCCCACAGGGGGGGACATTCAGTACTTC; cdr3_aa: CASSPTGGDIQYF